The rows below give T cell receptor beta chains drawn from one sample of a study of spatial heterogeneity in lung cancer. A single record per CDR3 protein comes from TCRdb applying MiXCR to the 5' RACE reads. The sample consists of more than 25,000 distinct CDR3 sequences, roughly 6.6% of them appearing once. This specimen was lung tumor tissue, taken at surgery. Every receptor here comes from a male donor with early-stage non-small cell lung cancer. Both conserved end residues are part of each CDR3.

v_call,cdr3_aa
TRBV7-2,CASSFTRDSREQFF
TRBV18,CASSLLNRDTQYF
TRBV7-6,CASSERAADTQYF
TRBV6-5,CASSYGTGNQPQHF
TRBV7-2,CASSSPGTKETQYF
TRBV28,CASSTGAWQPQHF
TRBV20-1,CSGYRVYEQFF
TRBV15,CATSRGAANTGELFF
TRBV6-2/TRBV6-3,CASSYSLGRAEENTIYF
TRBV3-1,CASSQDWRQGAHAGYTF
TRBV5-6,CASSFWTSGGYEQFF
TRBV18,CASSTTTNEKLFF
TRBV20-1,CSARKRDEQFF
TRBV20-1,CSARDRRQGYYNEQFF
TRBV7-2,CASSLRQGSGYGYTF
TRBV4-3,CASSQFAIDNEKLFF
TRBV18,CASSEHENTEAFF
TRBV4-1,CASSQAELGETQYF